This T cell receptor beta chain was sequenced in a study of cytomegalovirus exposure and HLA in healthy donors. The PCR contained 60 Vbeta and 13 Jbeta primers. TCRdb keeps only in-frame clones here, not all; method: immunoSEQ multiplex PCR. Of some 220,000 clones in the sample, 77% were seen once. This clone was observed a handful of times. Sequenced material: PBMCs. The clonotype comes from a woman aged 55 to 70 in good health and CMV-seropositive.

Here the CDR3 reads CASRLHHSGNTIYF. CDR3 DNA: TGTGCAAGTCGCTTACATCACTCTGGAAACACCATATATTTT. The chain carries TRBV12-2 and TRBJ1-3; the D call of TRBD1 is as the table states it, not checked on the DNA. TRBV12-2 is listed as a pseudogene. This CDR3 has 14 amino acids.